This T cell receptor (beta chain) was found in a study of chemoradiotherapy in HPV16-positive cancers. Study-wide points: Candidate HPV-specific clones and E7-related TCR motifs grew in tumor during treatment.

The table came from immunoSEQ multiplex PCR; TCRdb's copy has only in-frame clones and leaves some out. The sample yields 30,000 to 40,000 clones, 65% to 80% seen once. The CDR3 has 16 residues. Trimming stripped 5 bases from V and 5 bases from J, with 21 bases between. The germline V gene has CDR1 MGHRA and CDR2 YSYEKL. Note on this clone: Its antigen remains unidentified.

This sequence joins TRBV4-1 and TRBJ2-5; D ambiguous. Source: blood, taken from a patient who underwent chemoradiotherapy. The clonotype originates from a human donor with HPV-associated anogenital cancer. The DNA of the CDR3 is TGCGCCAGCAGCTTCCGAGGAGACGGCCTTTTGGAGACCCAGTACTTC. The encoded protein is CASSFRGDGLLETQYF.